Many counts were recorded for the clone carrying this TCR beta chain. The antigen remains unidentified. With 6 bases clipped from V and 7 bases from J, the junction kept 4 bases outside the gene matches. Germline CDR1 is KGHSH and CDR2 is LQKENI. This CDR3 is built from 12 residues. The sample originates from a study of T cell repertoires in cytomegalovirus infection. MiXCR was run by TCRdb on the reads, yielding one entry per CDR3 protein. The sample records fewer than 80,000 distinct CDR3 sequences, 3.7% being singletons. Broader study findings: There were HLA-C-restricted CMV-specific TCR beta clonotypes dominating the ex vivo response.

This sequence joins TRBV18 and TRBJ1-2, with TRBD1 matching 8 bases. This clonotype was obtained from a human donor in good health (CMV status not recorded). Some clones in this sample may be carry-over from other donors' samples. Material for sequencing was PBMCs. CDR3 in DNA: TGTGCCAGCTCCGACAGGGGTATTGGCTACACCTTC. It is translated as CASSDRGIGYTF.